This T cell receptor (beta chain) is drawn from a study of neoadjuvant anti-PD-1 for oral cavity cancer. Study summary: Patients without progression got a fourth dose around day 43.

Details on this clone: Its antigen remains unidentified.

Study-wide results and caveats: Larger post-treatment preexisting tumor clones tracked with greater tumor shrinkage.

Method: immunoSEQ multiplex PCR; TCRdb's copy keeps in-frame clones and lacks some. There are over 8,500 clones in the sample; 60% to 75% occur only once, and roughly 8% lies in the top ten. Losses at the gene ends were 5 bases for V and 0 bases for J; bases not matched to a gene: 8. Germline V gives CDR1 SGHVS, CDR2 FNYEAQ. This CDR3 is 16 amino acids long. V is TRBV7-6 and J is TRBJ2-3; 7 nucleotides match TRBD2. This clonotype was sampled from a person aged 40 to 85 with oral cavity squamous cell carcinoma. The material was tumor tissue, obtained before nivolumab (anti-PD-1) treatment. Here the CDR3 DNA reads TGTGCCAGCAGCCCGTGGACTAGGGAGAGCACAGATACGCAGTATTTT. This encodes CASSPWTRESTDTQYF.